The 12 T cell receptor beta chains reported below all come from one sample, sequenced in a study of cytomegalovirus exposure and HLA in healthy donors. The table came from immunoSEQ multiplex PCR; TCRdb's copy has only in-frame clones and leaves some out. The sample lists about 75,000 clones; just under 85% were seen once. Sequencing input: PBMCs. The receptors here all came from a man aged 25 to 40 in good health and CMV-seronegative.

For the CDR3, the DNA is TGTGCCAGCAGACCGACAGGGATTGAGACCCAGTACTTC. It specifies CASRPTGIETQYF. The chain uses TRBV7-8 and TRBJ2-5, with 7 bases that match TRBD1. This CDR3 comprises 13 residues. The J segment lost 5 bases and the V segment lost 6 bases, leaving 6 bases of the junction unmatched. Germline V CDR1 and CDR2: SGHVS, FQNEAQ. Using reference TRBV7-8 and TRBJ2-5 for the parts outside the CDR3, the full variable domain is GAGVSQSPRYKVAKRGQDVALRCDPISGHVSLFWYQQALGQGPEFLTYFQNEAQLDKSGLPSDRFFAERPEGSVSTLKIQRTQQEDSAVYLCASRPTGIETQYFGPGTRLLVL.

The chain links TRBV6-5 to TRBJ2-1; TRBD2 is a possible D gene (5 bases). The CDR3 loop spans 14 amino acids. The germline gives CDR1 MNHEY, CDR2 SVGAGI. V was trimmed by 5 bases and J by 6 bases, leaving 14 bases between them. The CDR3 is CASSASGVGNEQFF. CDR3 in DNA: TGTGCCAGCAGTGCCTCCGGGGTAGGCAATGAGCAGTTCTTC.

The chain uses TRBV28 and TRBJ1-6, with D possibly being TRBD1 (6 bases). The CDR3 totals 15 residues. Trimming took 2 bases from V and 7 from J, leaving 12 bases between them. Germline V gives CDR1 MDHEN, CDR2 SYDVKM. CDR3 protein: CASSLVQGINSPLHF. In DNA, the CDR3 is TGTGCCAGCAGTTTAGTTCAGGGGATAAATTCACCCCTCCACTTT.

The V call is TRBV7-2, the J call TRBJ2-1; 16 bases line up with TRBD2. Germline-derived CDR1 and CDR2 are SGHTA and FQGNSA. J lost 10 bases, V lost 5 bases, and 8 bases had no gene match. The CDR3 totals 16 residues. CDR3 coding DNA: TGTGCCAGCAGCCCGGGACTAGCGGGAGGGCCGGGGGAGCAGTTCTTC. Encoded protein: CASSPGLAGGPGEQFF.

The V and J genes are TRBV5-4 and TRBJ2-3; 7 nucleotides align to TRBD1. Germline lookup yields CDR1 SGHNT and CDR2 YYREEE (reference sequence). V dropped 4 bases and J dropped 0; count of bases not matched to a gene: 5. This CDR3 region has 15 residues. This CDR3 is CASSQEQGSTDTQYF. CDR3 coding DNA: TGTGCCAGCAGCCAAGAACAGGGGAGCACAGATACGCAGTATTTT. The full variable domain, completed using reference TRBV5-4 and TRBJ2-3, is ETGVTQSPTHLIKTRGQQVTLRCSSQSGHNTVSWYQQALGQGPQFIFQYYREEENGRGNFPPRFSGLQFPNYSSELNVNALELDDSALYLCASSQEQGSTDTQYFGPGTRLTVL.

The rearrangement uses TRBV5-1 and TRBJ2-5; the match to TRBD1 covers 10 bases. The germline V gene encodes CDR1 SGHRS and CDR2 YFSETQ. The CDR3 has 15 amino acids. V lost 0 bases and J lost 5; bases outside the gene matches: 4. The CDR3 DNA sequence: TGCGCCAGCAGCTTGGTGACAGGGGGCCTGGAGACCCAGTACTTC. Protein sequence: CASSLVTGGLETQYF.

The chain links TRBV18 to TRBJ1-5; D remains unclear. The CDR3 consists of 14 residues. Germline values: CDR1 KGHSH, CDR2 LQKENI. V was cut by 0 bases and J by 6 bases, with 9 bases left in between. CDR3 loop: CASSPPGFIQPQHF. The CDR3 coding sequence is TGTGCCAGCTCACCACCCGGGTTTATTCAGCCCCAGCATTTT.

V and J are TRBV10-1 and TRBJ2-1, with 9 bases lining up with TRBD2. This CDR3 comprises 13 residues. The germline V gene has CDR1 WNHNN and CDR2 SYGVQD (reference sequence). V lost 6 bases and J lost 9; bases outside the gene matches: 6. The CDR3 DNA sequence: TGCGCCAGCAGAGCCTCTAGCGGGACTGAGCAGTTCTTC. Its protein product is CASRASSGTEQFF.

The gene calls are TRBV19 and TRBJ2-7; TRBD2 matches 9 bases. CDR3 length equals 14 residues. J gave up 5 bases and V 5 bases, and 7 bases lay outside the gene matches. CDR1 and CDR2 (germline): LNHDA, SQIVND (reference sequence). The DNA of the CDR3 is TGTGCCAGTAGTCCCGCTAGCGGGGTAGACGAGCAGTACTTC. It specifies CASSPASGVDEQYF.

The J gene is TRBJ2-1, the V gene TRBV5-4, with D perhaps TRBD2 (6 bases). The CDR3 is made up of 15 amino acids. Trimming pared 6 bases from V and 5 bases from J, leaving 18 bases between. Per the germline V gene, CDR1 is SGHNT and CDR2 is YYREEE (reference sequence). The CDR3 protein is CASKDGGQRDNEQFF. DNA for the CDR3: TGTGCCAGCAAAGACGGGGGTCAGAGGGACAATGAGCAGTTCTTC. Looking up the rest from reference TRBV5-4 and TRBJ2-1 gives the full variable domain: ETGVTQSPTHLIKTRGQQVTLRCSSQSGHNTVSWYQQALGQGPQFIFQYYREEENGRGNFPPRFSGLQFPNYSSELNVNALELDDSALYLCASKDGGQRDNEQFFGPGTRLTVL.

This clone has a handful of counts. The genes are TRBV6-5 and TRBJ2-3; TRBD2 matches at 7 bases. The germline CDR1 and CDR2 sequences are MNHEY and SVGAGI. J gave up 11 bases and V 0 bases, and 2 bases lay outside the gene matches. The CDR3 spans 12 residues. CDR3 residues: CASSYSRGEQYF. CDR3 DNA: TGTGCCAGCAGTTACTCACGGGGGGAGCAGTATTTT.

The chain joins TRBV7-2 to TRBJ1-4; TRBD1 matches at 8 bases. Per the germline V gene, CDR1 is SGHTA and CDR2 is FQGNSA. This CDR3 has 14 amino acids. V dropped 5 bases and J dropped 3; count of bases not matched to a gene: 2. In nucleotides, the CDR3 is TGTGCCAGCAGCGCGGACAGGGCTAATGAAAAACTGTTTTTT. It encodes CASSADRANEKLFF.